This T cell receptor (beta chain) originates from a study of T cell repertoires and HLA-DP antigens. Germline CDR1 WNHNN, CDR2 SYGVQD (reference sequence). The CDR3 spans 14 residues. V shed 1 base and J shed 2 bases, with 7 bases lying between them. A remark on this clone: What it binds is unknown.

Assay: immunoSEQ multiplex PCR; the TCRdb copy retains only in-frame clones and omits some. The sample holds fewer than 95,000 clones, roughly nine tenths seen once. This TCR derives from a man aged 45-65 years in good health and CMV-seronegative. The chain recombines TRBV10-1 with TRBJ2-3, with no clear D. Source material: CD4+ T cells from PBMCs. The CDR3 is CASSEWRNTDTQYF. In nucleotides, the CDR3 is TGCGCCAGCAGTGAGTGGCGGAACACAGATACGCAGTATTTT.